Each of the 20 T cell receptor beta chains below was sequenced from the same sample in a study of vaccination and CD4 T cells after COVID-19. These receptors are not linked to any known antigen. Researchers used the Oncomine TCR Beta short-read assay to sequence DNA from cultured CD4+ T cells. TCRdb ran MiXCR on the PCR reads and lists one entry per CDR3 protein. In the table there are more than 10,000 distinct CDR3 sequences, approximately 57% of which are singletons. Treatment: roughly ten-day PBMC culture with coronavirus spike peptide pools or control peptides (ViraFEST assay). The sample consisted of CD4+ T cells from blood, cultured in vitro. These receptors were taken from a human donor who had recovered from COVID-19.

The V gene is TRBV19, the J gene TRBJ1-1; D is ambiguous. The CDR3 runs 13 residues. V lost 5 bases and J 0 bases, leaving 7 bases between the germline ends. CDR1 is LNHDA, CDR2 SQIVND, per germline (reference sequence). The CDR3 region is CASSAILNTEAFF. The DNA of the CDR3 is TGTGCCAGTAGTGCTATATTGAACACTGAAGCTTTCTTT. Supplemented by reference TRBV19 and TRBJ1-1, the full variable domain reads DGGITQSPKYLFRKEGQNVTLSCEQNLNHDAMYWYRQDPGQGLRLIYYSQIVNDFQKGDIAEGYSVSREKKESFPLTVTSAQKNPTAFYLCASSAILNTEAFFGQGTRLTVV.

The chain has TRBV20-1 and TRBJ1-4; perhaps TRBD1 as D (6 bases). Per the germline V gene, CDR1 is DFQATT and CDR2 is SNEGSKA (reference sequence). CDR3 length equals 13 residues. Trimming left V 1 base short and J 8 bases short, with 11 bases between. CDR3: CSARAGGDEKLFF. Written as DNA, the CDR3 is TGCAGTGCTAGAGCGGGGGGCGACGAAAAACTGTTTTTT.

The chain joins TRBV15 to TRBJ2-1, with TRBD2 matching over 12 bases. The CDR3 consists of 16 residues. The junction had 10 bases not matched to a gene; V was cut back by 4 bases and J by 9 bases. Germline V gene sequence: CDR1 LNHNV, CDR2 YYDKDF (reference sequence). The CDR3 bases are TGTGCCACCAGCACCCCCGGGACTAGCGGGCTTTTTGAGCAGTTCTTC. It is translated as CATSTPGTSGLFEQFF.

This clonotype was detected a few times. The chain uses TRBV6-1 and TRBJ2-5; 8 bases fit TRBD2. CDR3 size: 14 residues. V lost 6 bases and J lost 5; bases outside the gene matches: 8. From germline, CDR1 is MNHNS and CDR2 SASEGT. The chain's CDR3 is CASSERGTKETQYF. The CDR3 coding sequence is TGTGCCAGCAGCGAGCGGGGGACTAAGGAGACCCAGTACTTC.

This clonotype has just a few counts. This chain connects TRBV6-1 to TRBJ1-1, with no clear D. V was pared by 6 bases and J by 2 bases, with 10 bases between. This CDR3 spans 13 amino acids. Germline V gene lookup returns CDR1 MNHNS and CDR2 SASEGT. The CDR3 nucleotides read TGTGCCAGCAGAACCCCACAAAACACTGAAGCTTTCTTT. Translation gives CASRTPQNTEAFF.

The gene calls are TRBV7-6 and TRBJ1-1, with D maybe TRBD1 (6 bases). CDR3 length: 15 amino acids. Trimming pared 4 bases from V and 2 bases from J, leaving 14 bases between. Looked up from germline, CDR1 is SGHVS and CDR2 is FNYEAQ. CDR3 region: CASSSQAGVNTEAFF. CDR3 sequence (DNA): TGTGCCAGCAGCTCTCAGGCAGGGGTCAACACTGAAGCTTTCTTT.

The DNA of the CDR3 is TGCGCCACATCCGGGACTCCCCTCGCTTTAGAAGAGCAGTACTTC. It translates to CATSGTPLALEEQYF. The chain links TRBV4-1 to TRBJ2-7; D perhaps matches TRBD2 (6 bases). The CDR3 contains 15 residues. Trimming shortened V by 10 bases and J by 7 bases, and 26 bases separated the two germline ends. In germline, CDR1 is MGHRA, CDR2 YSYEKL.

The V gene is TRBV20-1, the J gene TRBJ2-7; tentative D call: TRBD2 (5 bases). The germline CDR1 and CDR2 sequences are DFQATT and SNEGSKA (reference sequence). This CDR3 spans 12 amino acids. Trimming cost V 6 bases and J 10 bases, with 19 bases left between them. The DNA for the CDR3 is TGCAGTGCGTTTCGCTCGGACTTTCCTCAGTACTTC. This codes for CSAFRSDFPQYF.

V gene TRBV28 combines with J gene TRBJ1-3; the D is unclear. With 4 bases removed from V and 8 bases from J, the gap between germline ends came to 6 bases. This CDR3 is 11 amino acids long. Germline V CDR1 and CDR2: MDHEN, SYDVKM. Here the CDR3 DNA reads TGTGCCAGCAGTTCGAGGGACACCATATATTTT. It encodes CASSSRDTIYF.

The chain is built from TRBV19 and TRBJ1-2; no clear D. CDR1 is LNHDA, CDR2 SQIVND, per germline (reference sequence). This CDR3 has 14 residues. V lost 4 bases and J lost 4, with 13 bases in between. The CDR3 loop is CASSTPVRVYGYTF. CDR3 nucleotides: TGTGCCAGTAGTACACCAGTTAGGGTCTATGGCTACACCTTC. The variable domain in full, with the rest retrieved from reference TRBV19 and TRBJ1-2, is DGGITQSPKYLFRKEGQNVTLSCEQNLNHDAMYWYRQDPGQGLRLIYYSQIVNDFQKGDIAEGYSVSREKKESFPLTVTSAQKNPTAFYLCASSTPVRVYGYTFGSGTRLTVV.

This chain links TRBV6-2 or TRBV6-3 with TRBJ1-5; D possibly corresponds to TRBD1 (5 bases). This CDR3 has 14 residues. Germline CDR1 and CDR2: MNHEY and SVGEGT. Trimming took 6 bases from V and 2 from J, leaving 11 bases between them. As DNA, the CDR3 is TGTGCCAGCAGGTGGGGCGGGGGCAATCAGCCCCAGCATTTT. Translated, it gives CASRWGGGNQPQHF.

The V call is TRBV11-1, the J call TRBJ1-1; possibly TRBD1 for D (6 bases). The germline V gene encodes CDR1 SGHAT and CDR2 FQDESV (reference sequence). Trimming shortened V by 8 bases and J by 9 bases, and 13 bases separated the two germline ends. This CDR3 is 11 amino acids long. This CDR3 is CASRSGGQAFF. Written as DNA, the CDR3 is TGTGCCAGCCGAAGCGGGGGGCAAGCTTTCTTT. Full variable domain (rest looked up from reference TRBV11-1 and TRBJ1-1): EAEVAQSPRYKITEKSQAVAFWCDPISGHATLYWYRQILGQGPELLVQFQDESVVDDSQLPKDRFSAERLKGVDSTLKIQPAELGDSAMYLCASRSGGQAFFGQGTRLTVV.

This clonotype turned up a few times. This chain joins TRBV20-1 and TRBJ2-3; D might be TRBD1 or TRBD2, each matching 6 bases. V was pared by 4 bases and J by 4 bases, with 21 bases between. The germline V gene encodes CDR1 DFQATT and CDR2 SNEGSKA (reference sequence). The CDR3 sequence is 16 residues long. The CDR3 spells CSATASGAGPSDTQYF. The CDR3, as DNA: TGCAGTGCTACCGCCTCAGGGGCGGGACCTTCAGATACGCAGTATTTT.

The chain combines TRBV20-1 with TRBJ1-1; no firm D call. The CDR3 runs to 12 residues. V dropped 4 bases and J dropped 7 bases, with 13 bases sitting between them. Germline CDR1 is DFQATT and CDR2 is SNEGSKA (reference sequence). This chain's CDR3 is CSANGVTSEAFF. Here the CDR3 DNA reads TGCAGTGCTAACGGGGTTACGAGTGAAGCTTTCTTT.

This rearrangement joins TRBV19 to TRBJ1-3; no firm D call. Between the trimmed V and J ends, which lost 3 bases and 1 base, there was a span of 7 bases. The CDR3 consists of 14 residues. CDR1 is LNHDA and CDR2 is SQIVND in the germline V gene (reference sequence). The CDR3 region is CASSMFGSGNTIYF. Here the CDR3 DNA reads TGTGCCAGTAGTATGTTCGGGTCTGGAAACACCATATATTTT.

The V and J genes are TRBV5-4 and TRBJ1-5; D uncertain. V dropped 0 bases and J dropped 3 bases, with 4 bases sitting between them. This CDR3 spans 13 amino acids. In germline, CDR1 is SGHNT, CDR2 YYREEE (reference sequence). The CDR3 loop is CASSLEANQPQHF. CDR3 DNA sequence: TGTGCCAGCAGCTTGGAGGCCAATCAGCCCCAGCATTTT. Drawing the rest from reference TRBV5-4 and TRBJ1-5, the complete variable domain is ETGVTQSPTHLIKTRGQQVTLRCSSQSGHNTVSWYQQALGQGPQFIFQYYREEENGRGNFPPRFSGLQFPNYSSELNVNALELDDSALYLCASSLEANQPQHFGDGTRLSIL.

This clonotype occurred a few times. This sequence joins TRBV20-1 and TRBJ2-5; 7 bases agree with TRBD2. V lost 3 bases to trimming and J lost 2 bases; unmatched junction nucleotides: 9. The V gene's germline CDR1 is DFQATT and CDR2 SNEGSKA (reference sequence). The CDR3 has 15 residues. The DNA for the CDR3 is TGCAGTGCTAGTTTTCAGCGGGGACCTCAAGAGACCCAGTACTTC. Residues: CSASFQRGPQETQYF.

The chain combines TRBV2 with TRBJ2-4; D is ambiguous. The CDR3 is made up of 16 amino acids. V lost 2 bases, J lost 0 bases, and 11 bases lay in between. In germline, CDR1 is SNHLY, CDR2 FYNNEI. CDR3 nucleotides: TGTGCCAGCAGTGAAAGGGTGCTACTAGCCAAAAACATTCAGTACTTC. As protein: CASSERVLLAKNIQYF.

The V gene is TRBV6-2 or TRBV6-3, the J gene TRBJ2-3; tentative D call: TRBD2 (6 bases). CDR1 and CDR2 (germline): MNHEY, SVGEGT. V was trimmed by 8 bases and J by 0 bases, leaving 15 bases between them. The CDR3 length is 15 residues. CDR3 sequence reads: CASSTVRGSTDTQYF. The DNA of the CDR3 is TGTGCCAGCTCTACCGTGCGGGGAAGCACAGATACGCAGTATTTT.

The chain recombines TRBV20-1 with TRBJ2-2; 11 bases fit TRBD2. V shed 3 bases and J 7 bases; nucleotides not matched to a gene: 10. CDR3 length equals 16 residues. Germline V lookup: CDR1 DFQATT, CDR2 SNEGSKA (reference sequence). The chain's CDR3 is CSASMRRLAGGGELFF. The CDR3 DNA follows: TGCAGTGCTAGTATGAGGCGGCTAGCGGGAGGCGGGGAGCTGTTTTTT.